Following are 15 T cell receptor beta chains from one sample sequenced in a study of T cell responses to AZD1222 COVID-19 vaccine. Sequenced by immunoSEQ multiplex PCR; TCRdb stores in-frame clones only, minus some. The sample contains 100,000 to 150,000 clones, more than 75% of which appear only once. The sample consisted of peripheral blood, taken on day 0 of AZD1222 vaccination. The source of these receptors is an adult in good health.

The chain joins TRBV30 to TRBJ1-4; 9 bases match TRBD1. Germline CDR1 reads GTSNPN; CDR2 reads SVGIG (reference sequence). This CDR3 is built from 14 residues. V lost 3 bases and J lost 5; bases outside the gene matches: 4. CDR3 sequence: CAWSPDRGNEKLFF. The CDR3 DNA follows: TGTGCCTGGAGCCCGGACAGGGGAAATGAAAAACTGTTTTTT.

This rearrangement joins TRBV28 to TRBJ1-2; D gene unclear. Germline V CDR1 and CDR2: MDHEN, SYDVKM. The CDR3 has 15 amino acids. The V and J ends lost 7 bases and 0 bases respectively, with 15 bases between them. The DNA for the CDR3 is TGTGCCAGCACTGAGGTCGGCAGCTCTAACTATGGCTACACCTTC. It is translated as CASTEVGSSNYGYTF.

The genes are TRBV6-2 or TRBV6-3 and TRBJ1-1; D is uncertain. Trimming left V 2 bases short and J 6 bases short, with 10 bases between. The CDR3 is 13 amino acids. The V gene's germline CDR1 is MNHEY and CDR2 SVGEGT. The CDR3 DNA is TGTGCCAGCAGTTACATGGGGTCTTCTGAAGCTTTCTTT. Protein: CASSYMGSSEAFF.

The chain uses TRBV6-2 or TRBV6-3 and TRBJ1-1; D is uncertain. V lost 2 bases, J lost 1 base, and 2 bases lay in between. Germline V gene sequence: CDR1 MNHEY, CDR2 SVGEGT. The CDR3 covers 12 residues. The CDR3 loop is CASSYPNTEAFF. The DNA of the CDR3 is TGTGCCAGCAGTTACCCGAACACTGAAGCTTTCTTT.

This chain joins TRBV5-6 and TRBJ2-1, with D unclear. In germline, CDR1 is SGHDT, CDR2 YYEEEE. Trimming took off 2 bases at V and 3 bases at J, with 15 bases between the two ends. CDR3 length equals 16 residues. The CDR3 DNA is TGTGCCAGCAGCTTAAGGCAGTTAATATTCTACAATGAGCAGTTCTTC. It specifies CASSLRQLIFYNEQFF.

The chain carries TRBV18 and TRBJ2-3; the D gene is possibly TRBD2 (7 bases). Trimming removed 10 bases from V and 4 bases from J, with 12 bases in between. Germline assignment: CDR1 KGHSH and CDR2 LQKENI. CDR3 size: 12 residues. This CDR3 is CATRGAADTQYF. CDR3 nucleotide sequence: TGTGCCACCCGGGGGGCGGCAGATACGCAGTATTTT.

The rearrangement uses TRBV2 and TRBJ1-1, with 7 nucleotides matching TRBD1. The V gene's germline CDR1 is SNHLY and CDR2 FYNNEI. J lost 7 bases, V lost 0 bases, and 5 bases had no gene match. The CDR3 contains 14 residues. CDR3 nucleotides: TGTGCCAGCAGTGAAGCGGAGACAGGGATTGAAGCTTTCTTT. It codes for CASSEAETGIEAFF.

V gene TRBV2 combines with J gene TRBJ1-2, with D hard to call. The germline V and J ends were trimmed by 7 bases and 7 bases, with 16 bases remaining between them. The CDR3 is 13 amino acids. The germline CDR1 and CDR2 sequences are SNHLY and FYNNEI. Here the CDR3 reads CASTRSWGSGYTF. CDR3 bases: TGTGCCAGCACCCGAAGTTGGGGATCTGGCTACACCTTC.

The rearrangement uses TRBV5-1 and TRBJ2-5, with D perhaps TRBD2 (6 bases). V was trimmed by 3 bases and J by 5 bases, leaving 17 bases between them. This CDR3 has 15 amino acids. CDR1 is SGHRS, CDR2 YFSETQ, per germline. The CDR3: CASSSQDPGGETQYF. CDR3 in DNA: TGCGCCAGCAGCTCCCAGGATCCCGGAGGGGAGACCCAGTACTTC.

The chain has TRBV5-1 and TRBJ1-5, with D possibly being TRBD1 (6 bases). CDR3 size: 14 residues. Looked up from germline, CDR1 is SGHRS and CDR2 is YFSETQ. V lost 4 bases to trimming and J lost 3 bases, with 11 bases between them. As DNA, the CDR3 is TGCGCCAGCAGCCTGACAGGTTTCAATCAGCCCCAGCATTTT. Its protein product is CASSLTGFNQPQHF.

This clone was detected only once. The J gene is TRBJ1-2, the V gene TRBV9; D remains ambiguous. Germline CDR1 SGDLS, CDR2 YYNGEE. CDR3 length equals 16 residues. V gave up 3 bases and J gave up 7 bases, with 22 bases separating them. The CDR3 protein is CASSARSVPGGAGYTF. The CDR3, as DNA: TGTGCCAGCAGCGCCCGTAGTGTCCCAGGAGGCGCTGGCTACACCTTC.

The V call is TRBV3-1 (or the pseudogene TRBV3-2), the J call TRBJ1-1; D remains unclear. Trimming left V 4 bases short and J 0 bases short, with 9 bases between. Germline V CDR1 and CDR2: LGHDT, YNNKEL (reference sequence). There are 14 residues in the CDR3. Written as DNA, the CDR3 is TGTGCCAGCAGCCCCTTAGCCATGAACACTGAAGCTTTCTTT. It encodes CASSPLAMNTEAFF.

The chain recombines TRBV7-2 with TRBJ1-3, with D uncertain. V dropped 1 base and J dropped 4 bases, with 11 bases sitting between them. The CDR3 is made up of 15 amino acids. Germline-derived CDR1 and CDR2 are SGHTA and FQGNSA. The DNA of the CDR3 is TGTGCCAGCAGCTTAGTGATTGGGCTCGGAAACACCATATATTTT. Protein: CASSLVIGLGNTIYF.

The gene calls are TRBV5-4 and TRBJ1-3, with 10 bases identical to TRBD1. CDR1 SGHNT and CDR2 YYREEE come from the germline V gene (reference sequence). Germline trimming cut 3 bases from V and 4 bases from J; bases unmatched to any gene: 4. There are 15 residues in the CDR3. The CDR3 is CASSSTGGSGNTIYF. The CDR3 DNA is TGTGCCAGCAGCTCGACAGGGGGCTCAGGAAACACCATATATTTT. Together with reference TRBV5-4 and TRBJ1-3, the CDR3 gives the full variable domain: ETGVTQSPTHLIKTRGQQVTLRCSSQSGHNTVSWYQQALGQGPQFIFQYYREEENGRGNFPPRFSGLQFPNYSSELNVNALELDDSALYLCASSSTGGSGNTIYFGEGSWLTVV.

The rearrangement uses TRBV5-4 and TRBJ1-4; the match to TRBD1 covers 7 bases. Germline assignment: CDR1 SGHNT and CDR2 YYREEE (reference sequence). This CDR3 region has 17 residues. V trimming: 3 bases; J trimming: 2 bases; junction bases outside the gene matches: 10. Here the CDR3 reads CASSSSQGMLTNEKLFF. The DNA of the CDR3 is TGTGCCAGCAGCTCATCACAGGGGATGTTGACTAATGAAAAACTGTTTTTT.